The rows below give T cell receptor beta chains drawn from one sample of a study of T cells in Graves' hyperthyroidism and ophthalmopathy. In TCRdb, the multiplex PCR reads were re-called with MiXCR into one record per CDR3 protein. The sample includes around 300,000 distinct CDR3 sequences, roughly 19% seen only once; the top ten take just under 40%. Sequencing input: blood. These receptors originate from a man in his forties or fifties with Graves' ophthalmopathy. Each CDR3 is given with its conserved first and last residue. A D gene is named only where the DNA matches it firmly. Not every row has a clone size; where given, it reads once, few, many or a size class.

v_gene	j_gene	abundance	d_gene	len	CDR3nt	CDR3aa
TRBV30	TRBJ2-1	many	TRBD1	13	TGTGCCAGTAGGGACAGAGCGTACAATGAGCAGTTCTTC	CASRDRAYNEQFF
TRBV5-1	TRBJ1-2	.	.	15	TGCGCCAGCAGCTTGGTTGGGGCCAAGGACTATGGCTACACCTTC	CASSLVGAKDYGYTF
TRBV29-1	TRBJ2-2	.	TRBD2	17	TGCAGCGTTAGCATCGGACTAGCGGGAGGAGGTACCGGGGAGCTGTTTTTT	CSVSIGLAGGGTGELFF
TRBV2	TRBJ1-5	few	.	16	TGTGCCAGCTCCGCAATAACAGGGTGGAACAATCAGCCCCAGCATTTT	CASSAITGWNNQPQHF
TRBV3-1	TRBJ1-1	.	TRBD1	17	TGTGCCAGCAGCCAAAGGGGACAGGGGCTATCGAACACTGAAGCTTTCTTT	CASSQRGQGLSNTEAFF
TRBV11-3	TRBJ2-2	.	.	14	TGTGCCAGCAGCTTAGGCGAGGCCCCAGGGGAGCTGTTTTTT	CASSLGEAPGELFF
TRBV7-9	TRBJ1-4	.	.	15	TGTGCCAGCAGCCCCACGGGACGGATTAATGAAAAACTGTTTTTT	CASSPTGRINEKLFF
TRBV3-1	TRBJ2-1	many	.	14	TGTGCCAGCAGCCAGACCGGGACTTTAAATGAGCAGTTCTTC	CASSQTGTLNEQFF
TRBV9	TRBJ2-7	.	.	14	TGTGCCAGCAGCGCATACCGGGACTCCTACGAGCAGTACTTC	CASSAYRDSYEQYF
TRBV30	TRBJ1-5	.	.	14	TGTGCCTGGAGTCTTAGTTCGGGGGGTCAGCCCCAGCATTTT	CAWSLSSGGQPQHF
TRBV20-1	TRBJ1-1	many	.	15	TGCAGTGCGGAGGGAGTCCCCCGGGGATACACTGAAGCTTTCTTT	CSAEGVPRGYTEAFF
TRBV28	TRBJ1-2	.	.	14	TGTGCCAGCAGCCCTCCAGGGAAGGGCCATGGCTACACCTTC	CASSPPGKGHGYTF
TRBV28	TRBJ2-5	few	.	9	TGTGCCAGCAGTCAGACCCAGTACTTC	CASSQTQYF
TRBV6-2/TRBV6-3	TRBJ2-2	few	TRBD1	17	TGTGCCAGCATTCCGGGGACAGTGTACGCGAACACCGGGGAGCTGTTTTTT	CASIPGTVYANTGELFF
TRBV7-3	TRBJ2-3	.	.	14	TGTGCCAGCAGCTTAAGGACTACCACAGATACGCAGTATTTT	CASSLRTTTDTQYF
TRBV10-3	TRBJ2-7	few	.	14	TGTGCCATCGCGGAGGGTCCGACCCACTACGAGCAGTACTTC	CAIAEGPTHYEQYF
TRBV28	TRBJ1-5	many	.	15	TGTGCCAGCATCCGAAGGGGGGCCAGCAATCAGCCCCAGCATTTT	CASIRRGASNQPQHF
TRBV30	TRBJ2-1	many	.	15	TGTGCCTGGAGTTCGGGACTTCTTTCCTACAATGAGCAGTTCTTC	CAWSSGLLSYNEQFF
TRBV5-4	TRBJ2-1	.	.	12	TGTGCCAGCAGCCATACTAACAATGAGCAGTTCTTC	CASSHTNNEQFF
TRBV18	TRBJ2-7	many	TRBD2	15	TGTGCCAGCTCACCATCGGCTAGCGGCTCCTACGAGCAGTACTTC	CASSPSASGSYEQYF
TRBV6-1	TRBJ2-1	few	.	13	TGTGCCAGCAGTGAAGTCGGGGGCGGAGAGCAGTTCTTC	CASSEVGGGEQFF
TRBV24-1	TRBJ2-2	.	.	13	TGTGCCACCAGTGTCGAGGGAGCCGGGGAGCTGTTTTTT	CATSVEGAGELFF
TRBV7-2	TRBJ2-1	many	TRBD2	16	TGTGCCAGCAGTTCGAGAGGACTAGCGGGTGGAGTTGAGCAGTTCTTC	CASSSRGLAGGVEQFF
TRBV19	TRBJ2-7	.	TRBD2	15	TGTGCCAGTAGCCCCCAGCTAGCGGGAGTCAAGGAGCAGTACTTC	CASSPQLAGVKEQYF
TRBV6-4	TRBJ1-1	few	.	13	TGTGCCAGCAGTCATAGGGACGGCACTGAAGCTTTCTTT	CASSHRDGTEAFF
TRBV3-1	TRBJ2-7	many	.	13	TGTGCCAGCAGCCTTGGGACTTTCTACGAGCAATACTTC	CASSLGTFYEQYF
TRBV7-9	TRBJ1-1	.	TRBD1	13	TGTGCCAGCAGCCTAGGGACAGGGACTGAAGCTTTCTTT	CASSLGTGTEAFF
TRBV19	TRBJ1-3	.	.	15	TGTGCCAGTAGTCGGACAGCGAGCTCTGGAAACACCATATATTTT	CASSRTASSGNTIYF
TRBV5-1	TRBJ2-7	many	TRBD2	19	TGCGCCAGCAGCCCGACCTTCGGGACTAGCGGGAGGCCTTCCTACGAGCAGTACTTC	CASSPTFGTSGRPSYEQYF
TRBV13	TRBJ2-3	.	TRBD1	16	TGTGCCAGCAGCTTAGACGGGACAGGGGGCTCGGATACGCAGTATTTT	CASSLDGTGGSDTQYF
TRBV15	TRBJ1-2	few	.	14	TGTGCCACCAGCAGAGACAGGGGAACCTATGGCTACACCTTC	CATSRDRGTYGYTF
TRBV20-1	TRBJ2-1	many	.	10	TGCAGTGGGACAGAAAATGAGCAGTTCTTC	CSGTENEQFF
TRBV7-8	TRBJ2-1	many	.	12	TGTGCCAGCAGCTTAGTCGGCACTGAGCAGTTCTTC	CASSLVGTEQFF
TRBV20-1	TRBJ1-6	few	.	13	TGCAGTGCTAGTCAGGGCGGAGGCTCACCCCTCCACTTT	CSASQGGGSPLHF
TRBV28	TRBJ1-6	many	.	16	TGTGCCAGCAGTGGGCAGGGGCTCTACTTCGATTCACCCCTCCACTTT	CASSGQGLYFDSPLHF
TRBV7-2	TRBJ2-7	many	TRBD1	15	TGTGCCAGCAGCTTCGGGACAGGGGGATCTTACGAGCAGTACTTC	CASSFGTGGSYEQYF
TRBV20-1	TRBJ2-7	.	TRBD1	15	TGCAGTGCTATATCCGGGACAGGGGTAGGTTACGAGCAGTACTTC	CSAISGTGVGYEQYF
TRBV25-1	TRBJ2-7	.	.	14	TGTGCCAGCAGTACGACGGACAGCTCCTACGAGCAGTACTTC	CASSTTDSSYEQYF
TRBV7-3	TRBJ2-3	few	TRBD2	14	TGTGCCAGCAGTCTAGCGGGAGGGGGAGATACGCAGTATTTT	CASSLAGGGDTQYF
TRBV28	TRBJ1-1	many	.	14	TGTGCCAGCAGTTTGGGGGGGCTCGACACTGAAGCTTTCTTT	CASSLGGLDTEAFF
TRBV20-1	TRBJ1-2	.	.	12	TGCAGTGCTCATGGAGGGGACCATGGCTACACCTTC	CSAHGGDHGYTF
TRBV20-1	TRBJ2-1	.	TRBD2	17	TGCAGTGCTAGGGTTTTAGCGGGAGGACCCAGAGACAATGAGCAGTTCTTC	CSARVLAGGPRDNEQFF
TRBV24-1	TRBJ2-2	.	.	14	TGTGCCATAGGACATTCGGGGTACACCGGGGAGCTGTTTTTT	CAIGHSGYTGELFF
TRBV5-1	TRBJ2-3	.	TRBD2	14	TGCGCCAGCAGCTTACTAGCGGGTAAAGATACGCAGTATTTT	CASSLLAGKDTQYF
TRBV6-2/TRBV6-3	TRBJ2-7	once	TRBD2	17	TGTGCCAGCACCCCCAGGACTAGCGGGACCCGCTCCTACGAGCAGTACTTC	CASTPRTSGTRSYEQYF
TRBV19	TRBJ2-2	.	.	15	TGTGCCAGTAAGAAAGGGGCGGGTCACACCGGGGAGCTGTTTTTT	CASKKGAGHTGELFF
TRBV2	TRBJ2-3	.	TRBD2	18	TGTGCCAGCAGTGAACTAGCGGGAGGGCGGATGCAGGCTGATACGCAGTATTTT	CASSELAGGRMQADTQYF
TRBV12-3/TRBV12-4	TRBJ2-5	once	TRBD2	15	TGTGCCAGCAGTCCAACTAGCGGCTTACAAGAGACCCAGTACTTC	CASSPTSGLQETQYF
TRBV10-3	TRBJ2-7	.	.	12	TGTGCCATCAGTGAGACCGGTTTCGAGCAGTACTTC	CAISETGFEQYF
TRBV20-1	TRBJ2-1	many	TRBD2	17	TGCAGTGCTAGAGATGCGACCGGGACTAGCGGGATTAGTGAGCAGTTCTTC	CSARDATGTSGISEQFF